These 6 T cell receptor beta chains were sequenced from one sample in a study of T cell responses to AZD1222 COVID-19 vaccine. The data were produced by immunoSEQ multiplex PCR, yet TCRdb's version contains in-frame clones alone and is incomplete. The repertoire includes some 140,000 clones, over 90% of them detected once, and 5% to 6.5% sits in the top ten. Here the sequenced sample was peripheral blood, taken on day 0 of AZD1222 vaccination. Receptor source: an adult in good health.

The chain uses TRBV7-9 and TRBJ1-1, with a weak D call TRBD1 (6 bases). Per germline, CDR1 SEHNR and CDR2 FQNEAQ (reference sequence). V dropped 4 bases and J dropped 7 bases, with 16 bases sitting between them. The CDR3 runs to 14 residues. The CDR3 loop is CASSSTQGPGEAFF. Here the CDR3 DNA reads TGTGCCAGCAGCTCTACCCAGGGGCCCGGTGAAGCTTTCTTT.

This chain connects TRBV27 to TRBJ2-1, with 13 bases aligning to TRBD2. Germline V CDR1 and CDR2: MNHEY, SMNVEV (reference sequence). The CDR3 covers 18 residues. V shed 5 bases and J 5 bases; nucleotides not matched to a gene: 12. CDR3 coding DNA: TGTGCCAGCAGTCCACGGAGGACTAGCGGGAGAGTGGACAATGAGCAGTTCTTC. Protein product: CASSPRRTSGRVDNEQFF.

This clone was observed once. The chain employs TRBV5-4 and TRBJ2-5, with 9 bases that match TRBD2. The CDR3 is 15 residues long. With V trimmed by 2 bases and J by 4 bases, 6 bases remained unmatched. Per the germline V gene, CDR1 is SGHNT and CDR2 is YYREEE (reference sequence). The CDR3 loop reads CASSLASGIRETQYF. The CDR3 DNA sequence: TGTGCCAGCAGCTTAGCTAGCGGGATTCGAGAGACCCAGTACTTC.

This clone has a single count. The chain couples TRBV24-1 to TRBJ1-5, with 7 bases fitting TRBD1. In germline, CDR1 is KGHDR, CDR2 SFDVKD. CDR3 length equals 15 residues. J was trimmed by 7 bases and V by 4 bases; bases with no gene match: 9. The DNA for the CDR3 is TGTGCCACCAGTGACCGGCAGGGGGGAAAACAGCCCCAGCATTTT. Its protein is CATSDRQGGKQPQHF.

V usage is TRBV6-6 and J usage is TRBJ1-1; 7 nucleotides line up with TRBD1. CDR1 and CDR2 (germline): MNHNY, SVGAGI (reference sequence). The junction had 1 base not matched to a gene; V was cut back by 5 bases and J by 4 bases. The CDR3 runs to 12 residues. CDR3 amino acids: CASSRDSTEAFF. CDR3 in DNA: TGTGCCAGCAGTCGGGACAGCACTGAAGCTTTCTTT.

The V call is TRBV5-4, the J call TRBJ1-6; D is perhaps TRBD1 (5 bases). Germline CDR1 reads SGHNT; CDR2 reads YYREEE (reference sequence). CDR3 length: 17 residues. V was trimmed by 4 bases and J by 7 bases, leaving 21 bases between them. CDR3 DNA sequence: TGTGCCAGCAGCCCGGGACTTTTGGGGGGAAGCAATTCACCCCTCCACTTT. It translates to CASSPGLLGGSNSPLHF.